This T cell receptor (beta chain) was captured in a study of metastatic and nonmetastatic thyroid tumors (dated by TCRdb to about 2020). About the study as a whole: Repertoires from peripheral blood and from tumor or nodule tissue samples of malignant and benign thyroid patients were compared. The full study reports these points: TCR beta diversity was reported as significantly higher in malignant tumors than in benign nodules, in both blood and tumor samples.

Counted from cysteine to phenylalanine, this CDR3 has 20 amino acids. The sequence is cut down to CDR3 DNA, 60 bases in frame from base 1. Before undergoing thyroid surgery, none of the patients had been given any kind of treatment. Using T-cell receptor beta sequencing, the researchers looked back retrospectively at clinical samples from patients, gathered between about 2011 and 2018. The library was prepared using PCR. TCRdb names Illumina HiSeq 4000 as the instrument used. High-throughput sequencing was used to profile the CDR3 region of the TCR beta-chain in every patient. The authors processed their data as follows. The researchers built a classifier to tell apart papillary thyroid cancer patients with distant metastasis, based on CDR3 differences among clinicopathological groups. To measure repertoire diversity the researchers used the Shannon index, while the Morisita-Horn index served to gauge how similar the tumor and blood repertoires were. The public reads were reanalyzed by TCRdb: fastp trimming at Q25, MiXCR alignment, in-frame beta chains only. The V and J calls reflect TCRdb's pipeline rather than the authors' work. The sample table records over 25,000 clones; roughly a fifth of these occur just once. About 7.6% of the sample goes to the ten largest clones.

This clone occurred many times. What this receptor recognizes is not known. The record has no base qualities; no much larger clone is one base away. This chain is built from TRBV12-1 and TRBJ2-1; the listed D gene, TRBD2, was not tested against the DNA. TRBV12-1 represents a pseudogene. Sequencing used blood. The receptor was isolated from a female donor with papillary thyroid cancer or a benign thyroid nodule (not recorded which). Some clones in this sample may be carry-over from other donors' samples. The encoded CDR3 is CASTLGPFLGRVGIRDEQFF. The sequenced DNA is TGTGCCAGCACTTTGGGTCCCTTTCTCGGGAGGGTGGGGATTAGGGATGAGCAGTTCTTC.